This record covers a single T cell receptor beta chain. Some clones are missing from TCRdb's copy, which holds only in-frame ones; the method was immunoSEQ multiplex PCR. The repertoire holds around 250,000 clones, with approximately 85% as singletons. All enrollees were about 18 to 89 years old and from roughly 26 US areas. Participants reported their clinical history, and cohort assignment relied on those reports. Germline lookup yields CDR1 SEHNR and CDR2 FQNEAQ (reference sequence). There are 12 residues in the CDR3. Trimming removed 1 base from V and 13 bases from J, with 10 bases in between. These data originate in a study of blood T cell repertoires in COVID-19.

This chain connects TRBV7-9 to TRBJ1-4; D is undetermined. Sequencing input: PBMCs or T cells enriched from blood (not recorded which). The source of this sequence is a woman aged 45-59 years who had been exposed to COVID-19. This CDR3 is CASSLGGRGLFF. DNA for the CDR3: TGTGCCAGCAGCTTAGGTGGCAGAGGACTGTTTTTT.